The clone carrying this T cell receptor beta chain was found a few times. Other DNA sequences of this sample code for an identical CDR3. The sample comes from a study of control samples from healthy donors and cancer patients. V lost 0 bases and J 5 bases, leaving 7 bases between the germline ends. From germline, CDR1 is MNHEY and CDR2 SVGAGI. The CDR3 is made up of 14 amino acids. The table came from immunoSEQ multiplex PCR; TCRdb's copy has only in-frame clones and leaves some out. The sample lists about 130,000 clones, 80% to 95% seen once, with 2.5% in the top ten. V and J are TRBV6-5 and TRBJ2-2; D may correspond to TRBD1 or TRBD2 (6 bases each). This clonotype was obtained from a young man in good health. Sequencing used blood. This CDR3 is CASSYSGGTGELFF. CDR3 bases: TGTGCCAGCAGTTACTCAGGGGGGACCGGGGAGCTGTTTTTT.